The 29 T cell receptor beta chains below come from one sample, sequenced in a study of monozygotic twins with inflammatory bowel disease. TCRdb re-called the 5' RACE reads; one entry per CDR3 protein, DNA not given. The sample is made up of 110,000 to 150,000 distinct CDR3 sequences, and the top ten hold roughly 1.2% of it. Sequencing was done on a sample of blood. These receptors all come from a human donor with ulcerative colitis or Crohn's disease, or a healthy co-twin of an affected twin (not recorded which).

The V gene is TRBV9, the J gene TRBJ2-3; there is no DNA to check the TCRdb D call of TRBD1. Germline V gene lookup returns CDR1 SGDLS and CDR2 YYNGEE. This CDR3 has 13 amino acids. CDR3 protein: CASSPRGGDTQYF. The full variable domain, completed using reference TRBV9 and TRBJ2-3, is DSGVTQTPKHLITATGQRVTLRCSPRSGDLSVYWYQQSLDQGLQFLIQYYNGEERAKGNILERFSAQQFPDLHSELNLSSLELGDSALYFCASSPRGGDTQYFGPGTRLTVL.

This CDR3 reads CASSPTFRELNTEAFF. The chain has TRBV18 and TRBJ1-1; lacking DNA, the TRBD1 call made by TCRdb goes unchecked. CDR1 KGHSH and CDR2 LQKENI come from the germline V gene. The length of the CDR3 is 16 residues.

The chain uses TRBV19 and TRBJ2-7; the TCRdb call, TRBD2, lacks DNA for checking. The germline gives CDR1 LNHDA, CDR2 SQIVND (reference sequence). The CDR3 totals 15 residues. The chain's CDR3 is CASSEGGIGPYEQYF.

V usage is TRBV11-2 and J usage is TRBJ2-7; TCRdb names TRBD2, which stays unverified in the absence of DNA. The V gene's germline CDR1 is SGHAT and CDR2 FQNNGV. The CDR3 extends over 20 amino acids. The CDR3 region is CASSEDRPGLAGPGSYEQYF.

This rearrangement joins TRBV28 to TRBJ2-7. CDR1 MDHEN and CDR2 SYDVKM come from the germline V gene. The CDR3 runs to 14 residues. The CDR3 sequence is CASSGQFEVYEQYF.

This sequence joins TRBV18 and TRBJ1-6. Germline CDR1 and CDR2: KGHSH and LQKENI. The CDR3 contains 15 residues. This CDR3 is CASSPEGLSNSPLHF.

The chain carries TRBV18 and TRBJ2-1; as DNA is missing, the TRBD1 call by TCRdb cannot be tested. Germline assignment: CDR1 KGHSH and CDR2 LQKENI. The CDR3 totals 15 residues. The CDR3 here is CASSSTGFSYNEQFF.

This sequence joins TRBV7-9 and TRBJ2-1; the D call from TCRdb, TRBD2, cannot be confirmed without DNA. Per germline, CDR1 SEHNR and CDR2 FQNEAQ (reference sequence). This CDR3 comprises 15 residues. The CDR3 is CASSLTAGSYNEQFF.

The genes are TRBV11-2 and TRBJ1-2; TCRdb proposes TRBD1, but this gene call is untestable without DNA. CDR1 and CDR2 from the germline V gene are SGHAT and FQNNGV. The CDR3 loop spans 17 amino acids. The CDR3 sequence: CASSSIRRTGPNYGYTF.

This chain connects TRBV28 to TRBJ1-3. CDR3 length: 14 amino acids. In germline, CDR1 is MDHEN, CDR2 SYDVKM. CDR3 amino acids: CASSRVDSGNTIYF.

The genes are TRBV3-1 and TRBJ1-1. Germline-derived CDR1 and CDR2 are LGHDT and YNNKEL (reference sequence). This CDR3 has 12 amino acids. The chain's CDR3 is CASKTLNTEAFF.

This chain uses TRBV24-1 with TRBJ2-1; lacking DNA, the TRBD1 call made by TCRdb goes unchecked. The CDR3 runs to 13 residues. The germline gives CDR1 KGHDR, CDR2 SFDVKD. The CDR3 protein is CATSEWDAGRQFF.

This chain joins TRBV11-2 and TRBJ2-1. CDR3 length: 16 amino acids. Germline CDR1 is SGHAT and CDR2 is FQNNGV. CDR3 sequence reads: CASSPSAGISYNEQFF.

The chain joins TRBV5-4 to TRBJ2-7. Germline CDR1 reads SGHNT; CDR2 reads YYREEE (reference sequence). The CDR3 has 13 amino acids. The CDR3 sequence: CASSLGLNYEQYF. Based on the CDR3 plus reference TRBV5-4 and TRBJ2-7, the full variable domain is ETGVTQSPTHLIKTRGQQVTLRCSSQSGHNTVSWYQQALGQGPQFIFQYYREEENGRGNFPPRFSGLQFPNYSSELNVNALELDDSALYLCASSLGLNYEQYFGPGTRLTVT.

The V gene is TRBV5-1, the J gene TRBJ2-5; TCRdb indicates TRBD1, and absent DNA this call remains unverified. The CDR3 is 16 amino acids. From germline, CDR1 is SGHRS and CDR2 YFSETQ. The CDR3 spells CASSLELAPVQETQYF.

The gene calls are TRBV5-1 and TRBJ2-1; the TRBD2 assignment by TCRdb is unverifiable without DNA. The CDR3 loop spans 15 amino acids. The germline V gene has CDR1 SGHRS and CDR2 YFSETQ. CDR3 amino acids: CASTLSGLSYNEQFF.

The chain uses TRBV7-8 and TRBJ2-7; TCRdb's assignment of TRBD1 cannot be checked, as there is no DNA. This CDR3 is built from 15 residues. CDR1 SGHVS and CDR2 FQNEAQ come from the germline V gene. This CDR3 is CASSSMGTGEYEQYF.

This sequence joins TRBV10-3 and TRBJ1-5; TCRdb designates TRBD1, a call that cannot be tested without DNA. Germline CDR1 and CDR2: ENHRY and SYGVKD. The CDR3 spans 14 residues. CDR3 amino acids: CAIRSDGGNQPQHF.

This chain uses TRBV3-1 with TRBJ2-7; there is no DNA to check the TCRdb D call of TRBD2. CDR1 is LGHDT, CDR2 YNNKEL, per germline (reference sequence). This CDR3 region has 15 residues. Here the CDR3 reads CASSLGLAGAYEQYF.

The chain couples TRBV6-6 to TRBJ2-1; the TCRdb call, TRBD1, lacks DNA for checking. CDR3 length equals 14 residues. Germline V gene lookup returns CDR1 MNHNY and CDR2 SVGAGI (reference sequence). The CDR3 region is CASSYTSDRDEQFF.

The V gene is TRBV6-5, the J gene TRBJ1-2; TCRdb outputs TRBD1, but without DNA this stays unchecked. The CDR3 has 13 residues. In germline, CDR1 is MNHEY, CDR2 SVGAGI. The CDR3 is CASISQGGYGYTF.

CDR3 residues: CASSSSGRIEDTQYF. V is TRBV11-3 and J is TRBJ2-3; with no DNA, the TCRdb D assignment of TRBD2 cannot be verified. This CDR3 region has 15 residues. Germline V gene lookup returns CDR1 SGHNT and CDR2 YENEEA.

The chain is built from TRBV19 and TRBJ1-5. The CDR3 contains 15 residues. CDR1 is LNHDA and CDR2 is SQIVND in the germline V gene (reference sequence). The CDR3 is CASSRETLSNQPQHF.

The rearrangement joins TRBV4-1 to TRBJ1-2; TCRdb returns TRBD1, unconfirmable since there is no DNA. The germline CDR1 and CDR2 sequences are MGHRA and YSYEKL. This CDR3 comprises 16 residues. The CDR3 loop is CASSPGRGGGNYGYTF.

This chain joins TRBV20-1 and TRBJ2-1; TCRdb proposes TRBD2, but this gene call is untestable without DNA. There are 16 residues in the CDR3. Germline V gives CDR1 DFQATT, CDR2 SNEGSKA (reference sequence). The CDR3 reads CSARGVLALHPNEQFF.

This rearrangement joins TRBV5-4 to TRBJ1-3. The CDR3 length is 17 residues. In germline, CDR1 is SGHNT, CDR2 YYREEE (reference sequence). The CDR3 loop reads CASSSAQRGSSGNTIYF.

The rearrangement links TRBV5-1 to TRBJ1-1; TCRdb names TRBD1, which stays unverified in the absence of DNA. CDR1 and CDR2 from the germline V gene are SGHRS and YFSETQ. The CDR3 is made up of 13 amino acids. The CDR3 here is CASRSQPGTEAFF.

The CDR3 spells CSARENRASGMGEQFF. The rearrangement links TRBV20-1 to TRBJ2-1; the TRBD2 assignment by TCRdb is unverifiable without DNA. Germline CDR1 is DFQATT and CDR2 is SNEGSKA (reference sequence). The CDR3 loop spans 16 amino acids.

The gene calls are TRBV7-9 and TRBJ1-3; the TRBD1 assignment by TCRdb is unverifiable without DNA. Germline CDR1 reads SEHNR; CDR2 reads FQNEAQ (reference sequence). The CDR3 covers 14 residues. The CDR3 protein is CASSRGQGANTIYF.